This T cell receptor (beta chain) appears in the sequencing data of a study of read filtering for tumor transcriptome and immune sequencing (dated by TCRdb to 2018 to 2021). A note on the overall study: The cohort had about 17 male and over 12 female patients with a mean age of about 66 years, ranging from roughly 40 to 90. By revised international staging, eight or nine patients were R-ISS I, some 16 were R-ISS II and 7 were R-ISS III. A main aim was a read-filtering strategy for immune repertoire data, specifically whether clonotypes supported by a single read should be removed. After DNase treatment, whole-transcriptome libraries were prepared using the TruSeq RNA Access Library Prep Kit. TCR-region mapped reads per sample ranged from about 4 to 10.27 million with IR-seq versus only about 80 to 1,300 with RNA-seq. The study compared TCR repertoires from targeted immune repertoire sequencing and bulk whole-transcriptome sequencing run on the same bone marrow samples.

Each patient had bone marrow sampled at the time of active disease. Ficoll-Hypaque density gradient centrifugation was used to isolate bone marrow mononuclear cells. Myeloma plasma cells were removed and CD138-negative cells were obtained by negative selection following labeling with CD138 magnetic microbeads on a MACS separator. Flow cytometry with CD138 antibodies on an Attune NxT was used to check how pure the isolated cells were. TRIzol reagent was used to extract total RNA, and a NanoDrop spectrophotometer was used to quantify the extracted RNA. For each patient, the CD138-negative bone marrow sample underwent paired RNA-seq and IR-seq. This clonotype appeared many times. Its antigen is still unknown. No base-level quality is on record; no much larger clone is a single base apart. The Immunoverse kit was used to build TCR libraries from around 400 ng RNA, with molecular barcoded adaptors covering alpha/delta and beta/gamma chains. TCR library preparation used the same RNA that was used for transcriptome sequencing. Sequencing of TCR libraries was carried out on an Illumina HiSeq 4000 with 2 x 150 cycles. The authors processed their data as follows. Using MiXCR, which included quality filtering and error correction, TCR reads were aligned to human V, D, J and C references and then assembled into CDR3 clonotypes. The tcR package in R was used to analyze clonotype counts and gene usage diversity. For inspection of raw mapping reads, RNA-seq reads were mapped by STAR aligner version 2.5.3a onto GRCh37 of the human genome. To test how sequencing depth affects detected clonotypes, IR-seq fastq files were randomly downsampled with Seqtk 1.3. TCRdb reprocessing: public reads trimmed at Q25 with fastp, clones called with MiXCR, in-frame beta chains kept. When rows share a CDR3 protein, they turn into one entry using the most common DNA and genes. Clone size and V and J calls follow TCRdb, not the original study. This sample comprises around 140,000 distinct CDR3 sequences, roughly an eighth of them detected only once. In total, the top ten clones hold more than 6.5% of the sample.

Study-wide conclusions, independent of this receptor: The sorted CD138-negative fraction was a mixed bone marrow immune population, not purified T cells. In IR-seq, 80% to 85% of clonotypes but 3% to 4.5% of total reads were represented by single-read clonotypes, whereas in RNA-seq, 74.6% of clonotypes and more than 35% of reads were represented by single-read clonotypes. Clonotypes were captured by IR-seq at much higher depth and more reliably than by RNA-seq, and smaller IR-seq throughput was sufficient for identification of most shared clonotypes. The correlation between IR-seq and RNA-seq shared clonotype proportions was increased by removal of single-read clonotypes.

Sequences were obtained from a population of CD138-negative cells sorted from bone marrow. What the cell subset or site label conveys for this sample: bone marrow mononuclear cells depleted of CD138+ plasma/myeloma cells by negative magnetic selection. The TCR comes from a donor aged 40 or over with multiple myeloma.

The bases are TGCAGCGCCCGGAAGGGGGACCCCGGCTACAATGAGCAGTTCTTC. The translation is CSARKGDPGYNEQFF. This sequence uses TRBV29-1 and TRBJ2-1; perhaps TRBD1 is the D gene, with 6 bases matching. The junction shows trimming of 7 bases on V and 3 bases on J, plus 19 bases between the germline ends. The CDR3 has 15 amino acids, counting the end cysteine and phenylalanine. The read is trimmed to its CDR3 DNA, 45 bases read in frame from base 1. For CDR1 and CDR2, the germline V gene lists SQVTM and ANQGSEA.